This T cell receptor (beta chain) stems from a study of blood T cell repertoires in COVID-19. Overall study context: The United States, Italy and Spain were the sources of the acute and convalescent COVID-19 samples. Nucleic acid was either cDNA or gDNA, and it came from T cells, B-cell-depleted T cells, or PBMCs.

Germline V gene lookup returns CDR1 SQVTM and CDR2 ANQGSEA. Trimming shortened V by 2 bases and J by 7 bases, and 11 bases separated the two germline ends. The CDR3 runs 12 residues. Profiled with immunoSEQ multiplex PCR; TCRdb holds only in-frame clones, not every one. This table has about 110,000 clones, 70% to 90% appearing once. This rearrangement joins TRBV29-1 to TRBJ2-5; unclear D gene. This clonotype was sampled from a human donor in a cohort sampled during active COVID-19. Sequenced input: peripheral blood. In DNA form, the CDR3 reads TGCAGCGTTGAACTGGGCCACTGGACCCAGTACTTC. Its translation: CSVELGHWTQYF.